This T cell receptor beta chain was sequenced during a study of Ad26.COV2.S vaccination and SARS-CoV-2 variants. Trimming removed 4 bases from V and 0 bases from J, with 7 bases in between. The CDR3 is 13 residues long. In germline, CDR1 is SQVTM, CDR2 ANQGSEA. Points from the study as a whole: Measurements of TCR breadth and depth may have given underestimates of the total T cell responses.

This clone showed up just once. Its antigen is undetermined. Treatment in this sample: 15 to 20 received Ad26.COV2.S at low or high dose, single or two shots; roughly 5 received placebo; per-sample allocation not given. Material that was analyzed had been drawn on day 63 after the first vaccine or placebo injection. Boston provided a donor who was an adult aged 18-55 years. The repertoire was sequenced with immunoSEQ multiplex PCR; TCRdb's copy has only in-frame clones and lacks some. The sample lists around 300,000 clones; 88% were seen once. This sample comprised peripheral blood, obtained in a trial of Ad26.COV2.S vaccine versus placebo. The clonotype comes from a person between 18 and 65 years old who received the Ad26.COV2.S COVID-19 vaccine or a placebo. The rearrangement links TRBV29-1 to TRBJ1-5; D uncertain. The CDR3 here is CSVGGNSNQPQHF. Written as DNA, the CDR3 is TGCAGCGTTGGCGGAAATAGCAATCAGCCCCAGCATTTT.